Below, 3 T cell receptor beta chains from the same sample are listed, as sequenced in a study of blood T cell repertoires in COVID-19. Profiling relied on immunoSEQ multiplex PCR, and the TCRdb table lists in-frame clones only, not all of them. Seen here are roughly 330,000 clones, approximately 89% observed once, and the top ten hold roughly 5.3%. The sample consisted of PBMCs or T cells enriched from blood (not recorded which). These receptors originate from a woman in her 30s who had recovered from COVID-19.

This rearrangement joins TRBV9 to TRBJ1-1, with D uncertain. Germline V gives CDR1 SGDLS, CDR2 YYNGEE. The CDR3 runs to 16 residues. V was trimmed by 2 bases and J by 1 base, leaving 15 bases between them. Here the CDR3 DNA reads TGTGCCAGCAGCGTTACCTCTTCGGTTAGGAACACTGAAGCTTTCTTT. Protein product: CASSVTSSVRNTEAFF.

V is TRBV7-2 and J is TRBJ2-3; 10 bases map to TRBD2. CDR3 length: 16 amino acids. Germline V CDR1 and CDR2: SGHTA, FQGNSA. Trimming removed 3 bases from V and 1 base from J; junction bases left unmatched: 4. The CDR3, as DNA: TGTGCCAGCAGCTTGAGTCTAGCGGGGGGCACAGATACGCAGTATTTT. Amino acid sequence: CASSLSLAGGTDTQYF. Looking up the rest from reference TRBV7-2 and TRBJ2-3 gives the full variable domain: GAGVSQSPSNKVTEKGKDVELRCDPISGHTALYWYRQSLGQGLEFLIYFQGNSAPDKSGLPSDRFSAERTGGSVSTLTIQRTQQEDSAVYLCASSLSLAGGTDTQYFGPGTRLTVL.

The CDR3 coding sequence is TGTGCCAGCAGGTTAGCGGGGGACGCAGGTGAGCAGTACTTC. Amino acid sequence: CASRLAGDAGEQYF. V usage is TRBV6-5 and J usage is TRBJ2-7, with 9 bases fitting TRBD2. The CDR3 consists of 14 residues. With V trimmed by 6 bases and J by 7 bases, 10 bases remained unmatched. Per germline, CDR1 MNHEY and CDR2 SVGAGI.